These T cell receptor beta chains were read from a single sample in a study of cytomegalovirus exposure and HLA in healthy donors. Using immunoSEQ multiplex PCR, the repertoire was profiled, and TCRdb retains in-frame clones only, with some absent. Its table lists some 120,000 clones. The source material was PBMCs. The origin of the receptors is a middle-aged man in good health and CMV-seronegative. Both conserved end residues are part of each CDR3. Each record gives: J gene, D gene, V gene, CDR3 DNA, CDR3 protein. The D gene is left open where the match is weak.

j_call: TRBJ2-1; d_call: -; v_call: TRBV28; cdr3_nt: TGTGCCAGCAGTTTAACTAGGGAGGCTCCTGAGCAGTTCTTC; cdr3_aa: CASSLTREAPEQFF
j_call: TRBJ1-2; d_call: TRBD1; v_call: TRBV27; cdr3_nt: TGTGCCAGCAGCCGACAGGGCCCTGGGTATGGCTACACCTTC; cdr3_aa: CASSRQGPGYGYTF
j_call: TRBJ2-2; d_call: -; v_call: TRBV7-9; cdr3_nt: TGTGCCAGCAGCCGGACCGGGGAGCTGTTTTTT; cdr3_aa: CASSRTGELFF
j_call: TRBJ1-1; d_call: -; v_call: TRBV7-9; cdr3_nt: TGTGCCAGCAGCTTAACTCAGAACACTGAAGCTTTCTTT; cdr3_aa: CASSLTQNTEAFF
j_call: TRBJ1-4; d_call: TRBD1; v_call: TRBV7-8; cdr3_nt: TGTGCCAGCAGCTGGGGACAGCTTAATGAAAAACTGTTTTTT; cdr3_aa: CASSWGQLNEKLFF
j_call: TRBJ2-2; d_call: TRBD2; v_call: TRBV27; cdr3_nt: TGTGCCAGCAGTCCCCGACTAGCGGGATCCGGGGAGCTGTTTTTT; cdr3_aa: CASSPRLAGSGELFF
j_call: TRBJ1-6; d_call: -; v_call: TRBV6-5; cdr3_nt: TGTGCCAGCAGTTACCCGGGGGTTTCACCCCTCCACTTT; cdr3_aa: CASSYPGVSPLHF
j_call: TRBJ2-7; d_call: -; v_call: TRBV11-3; cdr3_nt: TGTGCCAGCAGCCCCCGCGGGACGGGTGGGGAGCAGTACTTC; cdr3_aa: CASSPRGTGGEQYF
j_call: TRBJ2-2; d_call: -; v_call: TRBV9; cdr3_nt: TGTGCCAGCAGCGGGGAGGCCGTGCATAACGCGAACACCGGGGAGCTGTTTTTT; cdr3_aa: CASSGEAVHNANTGELFF
j_call: TRBJ1-3; d_call: -; v_call: TRBV5-5; cdr3_nt: TGTGCCAGCAGCTTGGGGGGGCTCGGAAACACCATATATTTT; cdr3_aa: CASSLGGLGNTIYF
j_call: TRBJ2-5; d_call: TRBD1; v_call: TRBV19; cdr3_nt: TGTGCCAGTATGCGTGGCAGGGGGTTTCAAGAGACCCAGTACTTC; cdr3_aa: CASMRGRGFQETQYF
j_call: TRBJ2-1; d_call: TRBD2; v_call: TRBV7-2; cdr3_nt: TGTGCCAGCAGCTTAGACCGCGGGAGCTACAATGAGCAGTTCTTC; cdr3_aa: CASSLDRGSYNEQFF
j_call: TRBJ2-7; d_call: TRBD2; v_call: TRBV5-8; cdr3_nt: TGTGCCAGCAGCTTGTCGTCGGGAGGGGGTCTCTACGAGCAGTACTTC; cdr3_aa: CASSLSSGGGLYEQYF
j_call: TRBJ1-1; d_call: -; v_call: TRBV6-5; cdr3_nt: TGTGCCAGCAGTTACCCAGGGGCCGACACTGAAGCTTTCTTT; cdr3_aa: CASSYPGADTEAFF
j_call: TRBJ2-7; d_call: TRBD1; v_call: TRBV2; cdr3_nt: TGTGCCAGCAGTAGAAGTGTCCGGGACAGGGGTTACGAGCAGTACTTC; cdr3_aa: CASSRSVRDRGYEQYF
j_call: TRBJ2-1; d_call: -; v_call: TRBV27; cdr3_nt: TGTGCCAGCAGACCTTCCGGGACTCGCCCCTACAATGAGCAGTTCTTC; cdr3_aa: CASRPSGTRPYNEQFF
j_call: TRBJ2-2; d_call: -; v_call: TRBV7-3; cdr3_nt: TGTGCCAGCAGCCCCAGGGAAACCGGGGAGCTGTTTTTT; cdr3_aa: CASSPRETGELFF
j_call: TRBJ2-7; d_call: TRBD2; v_call: TRBV27; cdr3_nt: TGTGCCAGCACGGGCCGGGAGGGTTTTAAGCAGTACTTC; cdr3_aa: CASTGREGFKQYF
j_call: TRBJ1-4; d_call: -; v_call: TRBV19; cdr3_nt: TGTGCCAGTAGGCAACAGGCAACTAATGAAAAACTGTTTTTT; cdr3_aa: CASRQQATNEKLFF
j_call: TRBJ2-5; d_call: TRBD1; v_call: TRBV27; cdr3_nt: TGTGCCAGCAGCCAGGACAGGGTAGAGACCCAGTACTTC; cdr3_aa: CASSQDRVETQYF
j_call: TRBJ2-1; d_call: -; v_call: TRBV5-1; cdr3_nt: TGCGCCAGCAGCTTGGGACCGAAAAGAGGAGGTGAGCAGTTCTTC; cdr3_aa: CASSLGPKRGGEQFF
j_call: TRBJ1-4; d_call: TRBD1; v_call: TRBV7-4; cdr3_nt: TGTGCCAGCAGCTTAGCGGGCCGGGACAGGACGCCCCGTAGTGAAAAACTGTTTTTT; cdr3_aa: CASSLAGRDRTPRSEKLFF
j_call: TRBJ1-1; d_call: -; v_call: TRBV11-1; cdr3_nt: TGTGCCAGCAGCTTAGCCTTCCAACTAACAGGATTGAACACTGAAGCTTTCTTT; cdr3_aa: CASSLAFQLTGLNTEAFF
j_call: TRBJ2-5; d_call: TRBD2; v_call: TRBV5-4; cdr3_nt: TGTGCCAGCAGCTTGGGGGGGCTAGCGGGAGAGACCCAGTACTTC; cdr3_aa: CASSLGGLAGETQYF
j_call: TRBJ1-2; d_call: -; v_call: TRBV11-3; cdr3_nt: TGTGCCAGCAGCTTAGAGCCAGCGGTGGGCTACACCTTC; cdr3_aa: CASSLEPAVGYTF
j_call: TRBJ2-2; d_call: -; v_call: TRBV7-3; cdr3_nt: TGTGCCAGCAGCTTAGGCACAGTAGCGTCCGGGGAGCTGTTTTTT; cdr3_aa: CASSLGTVASGELFF
j_call: TRBJ2-5; d_call: -; v_call: TRBV11-2; cdr3_nt: TGTGCCAGCAGCTCGGGGTGGAGGGAGACCCAGTACTTC; cdr3_aa: CASSSGWRETQYF
j_call: TRBJ2-3; d_call: -; v_call: TRBV19; cdr3_nt: TGTGCCAGTAGCCTCCCTCAAGCTAGTGATACGCAGTATTTT; cdr3_aa: CASSLPQASDTQYF
j_call: TRBJ1-6; d_call: TRBD1; v_call: TRBV19; cdr3_nt: TGTGCCAGTAGTGGGGGGACAGCCAATTCACCCCTCCACTTT; cdr3_aa: CASSGGTANSPLHF
j_call: TRBJ2-3; d_call: -; v_call: TRBV5-1; cdr3_nt: TGCGCCACCCGCACCCTAGCGAGCCCAGATACGCAGTATTTT; cdr3_aa: CATRTLASPDTQYF
j_call: TRBJ2-6; d_call: -; v_call: TRBV7-9; cdr3_nt: TGTGCCAGCAGCAATCTCCGGGACACACTGAGCTCTGGGGCCAACGTCCTGACTTTC; cdr3_aa: CASSNLRDTLSSGANVLTF
j_call: TRBJ1-5; d_call: -; v_call: TRBV10-3; cdr3_nt: TGTGCCATCAGTGAGCAAGCTTATAGCAATCAGCCCCAGCATTTT; cdr3_aa: CAISEQAYSNQPQHF
j_call: TRBJ2-3; d_call: TRBD2; v_call: TRBV15; cdr3_nt: TGTGCCACCAGCAGAGAATTGGCGGGAGGTTCTGATACGCAGTATTTT; cdr3_aa: CATSRELAGGSDTQYF
j_call: TRBJ2-7; d_call: -; v_call: TRBV6-1; cdr3_nt: TGTGCCAGCAGTCCTTCAGGGGTCTACGAGCAGTACTTC; cdr3_aa: CASSPSGVYEQYF
j_call: TRBJ2-7; d_call: -; v_call: TRBV4-3; cdr3_nt: TGCGCCAGCAGCCAAGATCGAGACAGCAGCGACGAGCAGTACTTC; cdr3_aa: CASSQDRDSSDEQYF
j_call: TRBJ1-2; d_call: TRBD1; v_call: TRBV7-9; cdr3_nt: TGTGCCAGCAGCGACGGCCGGACAGGGGCTGGCTACACCTTC; cdr3_aa: CASSDGRTGAGYTF
j_call: TRBJ1-5; d_call: TRBD1; v_call: TRBV30; cdr3_nt: TGTGCCTGGAGTGTAGGGGGACAGGGGAATCAGCCCCAGCATTTT; cdr3_aa: CAWSVGGQGNQPQHF
j_call: TRBJ1-2; d_call: -; v_call: TRBV7-9; cdr3_nt: TGTGCCAGCAGTTTCAGCAGGGTCTTGGATGGCTACACCTTC; cdr3_aa: CASSFSRVLDGYTF
j_call: TRBJ2-1; d_call: TRBD2; v_call: TRBV9; cdr3_nt: TGTGCCAGCAGCGTAGCGGCGGGAGGACCCTACAATGAGCAGTTCTTC; cdr3_aa: CASSVAAGGPYNEQFF
j_call: TRBJ2-3; d_call: -; v_call: TRBV5-4; cdr3_nt: TGTGCCAGCAGCCCACAGTCCTTGGTGAACACAGATACGCAGTATTTT; cdr3_aa: CASSPQSLVNTDTQYF